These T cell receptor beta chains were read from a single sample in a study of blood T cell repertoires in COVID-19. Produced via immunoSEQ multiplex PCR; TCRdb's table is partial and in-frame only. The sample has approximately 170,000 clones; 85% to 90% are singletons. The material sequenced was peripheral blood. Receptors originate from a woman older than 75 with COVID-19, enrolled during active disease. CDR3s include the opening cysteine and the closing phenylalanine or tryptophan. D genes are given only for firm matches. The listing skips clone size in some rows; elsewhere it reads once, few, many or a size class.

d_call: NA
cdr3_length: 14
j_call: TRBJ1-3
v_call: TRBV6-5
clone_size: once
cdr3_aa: CASRPLESGNTIYF
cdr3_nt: TGTGCCAGCAGGCCCTTAGAGTCCGGAAACACCATATATTTT

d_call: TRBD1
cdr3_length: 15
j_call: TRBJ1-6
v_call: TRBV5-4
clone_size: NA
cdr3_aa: CASSSGDRDNSPLHF
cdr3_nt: TGTGCCAGCAGCTCCGGGGACAGGGATAATTCACCCCTCCACTTT

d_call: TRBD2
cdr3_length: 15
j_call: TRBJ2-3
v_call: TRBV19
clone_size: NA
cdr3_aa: CASSTGTSVTDTQYF
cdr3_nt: TGTGCCAGTAGTACCGGGACTAGCGTCACAGATACGCAGTATTTT

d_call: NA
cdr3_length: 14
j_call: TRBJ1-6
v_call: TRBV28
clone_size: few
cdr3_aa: CASIHSSYNSPLHF
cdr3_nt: TGTGCCAGCATCCATAGCTCCTATAATTCACCCCTCCACTTT

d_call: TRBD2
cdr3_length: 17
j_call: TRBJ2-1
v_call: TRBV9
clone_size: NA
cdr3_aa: CASSPPGLAGDSAEQFF
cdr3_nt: TGTGCCAGCAGCCCCCCGGGACTAGCGGGAGATTCGGCTGAGCAGTTCTTC

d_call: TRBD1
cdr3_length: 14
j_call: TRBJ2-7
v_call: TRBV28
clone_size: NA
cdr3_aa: CASSLTGGIHEQYF
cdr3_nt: TGTGCCAGCAGTCTGACAGGGGGCATCCACGAGCAGTACTTC

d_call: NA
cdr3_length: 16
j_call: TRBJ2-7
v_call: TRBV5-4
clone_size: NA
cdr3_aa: CASSLSPTMSSYEQYF
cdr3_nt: TGTGCCAGCAGCCTATCCCCCACTATGTCGAGTTACGAGCAGTACTTC

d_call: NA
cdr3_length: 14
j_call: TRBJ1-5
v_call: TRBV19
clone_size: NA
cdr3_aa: CASSPPGQNQPQHF
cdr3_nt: TGTGCCAGTAGTCCCCCGGGACAAAATCAGCCCCAGCATTTT

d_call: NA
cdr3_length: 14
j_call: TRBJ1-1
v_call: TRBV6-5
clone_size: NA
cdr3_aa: CASTRGGRPTEAFF
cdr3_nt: TGTGCCAGCACTCGGGGGGGCAGGCCCACTGAAGCTTTCTTT

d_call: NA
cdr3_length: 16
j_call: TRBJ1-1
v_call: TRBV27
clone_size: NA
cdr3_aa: CASSLGDTSMNTEAFF
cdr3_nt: TGTGCCAGCAGTTTAGGGGACACCAGTATGAACACTGAAGCTTTCTTT

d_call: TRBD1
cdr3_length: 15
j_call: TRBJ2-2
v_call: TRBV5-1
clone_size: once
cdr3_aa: CASSLWDSDTGELFF
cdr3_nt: TGCGCCAGCAGCCTCTGGGACAGTGACACCGGGGAGCTGTTTTTT

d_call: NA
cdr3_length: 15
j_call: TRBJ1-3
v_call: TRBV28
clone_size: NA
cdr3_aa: CASRPGQDKGNTIYF
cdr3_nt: TGTGCCAGCAGACCCGGGCAGGACAAAGGAAACACCATATATTTT

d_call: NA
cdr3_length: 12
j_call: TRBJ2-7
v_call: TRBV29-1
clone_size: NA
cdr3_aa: CSVARGAHEQYF
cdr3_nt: TGCAGCGTTGCACGGGGGGCCCACGAGCAGTACTTC

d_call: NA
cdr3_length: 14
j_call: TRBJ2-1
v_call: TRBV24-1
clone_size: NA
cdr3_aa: CATSDSRGGDEQFF
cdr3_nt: TGTGCCACCAGTGATTCGCGAGGAGGGGATGAGCAGTTCTTC

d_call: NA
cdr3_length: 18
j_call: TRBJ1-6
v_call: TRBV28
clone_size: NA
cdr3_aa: CASSLALQRRGFNSPLHF
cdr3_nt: TGTGCCAGCAGTCTGGCCCTACAGCGTCGGGGTTTTAATTCACCCCTCCACTTT

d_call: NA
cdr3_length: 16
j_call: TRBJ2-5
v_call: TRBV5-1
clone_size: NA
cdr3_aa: CASSVTGEVPQETQYF
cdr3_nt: TGCGCCAGCAGCGTGACAGGAGAAGTCCCACAAGAGACCCAGTACTTC

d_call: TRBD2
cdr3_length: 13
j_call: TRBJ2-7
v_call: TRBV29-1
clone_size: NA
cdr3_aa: CSVATSGIYEQYF
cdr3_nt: TGCAGCGTTGCTACTAGCGGGATTTACGAGCAGTACTTC

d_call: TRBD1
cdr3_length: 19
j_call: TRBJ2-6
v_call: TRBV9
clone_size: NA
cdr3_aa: CASSVDPGTGGAGANVLTF
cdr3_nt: TGTGCCAGCAGCGTAGACCCCGGGACAGGGGGCGCTGGGGCCAACGTCCTGACTTTC

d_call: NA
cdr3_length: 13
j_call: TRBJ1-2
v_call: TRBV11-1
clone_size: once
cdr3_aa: CASSLSQGIGYTF
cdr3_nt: TGTGCCAGCAGCTTATCCCAGGGAATTGGCTACACCTTC

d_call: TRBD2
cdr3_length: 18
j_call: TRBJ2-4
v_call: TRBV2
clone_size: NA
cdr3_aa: CASSEAILSSGRGNIQYF
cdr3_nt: TGTGCCAGCAGTGAAGCCATACTATCGAGCGGGAGAGGGAACATTCAGTACTTC

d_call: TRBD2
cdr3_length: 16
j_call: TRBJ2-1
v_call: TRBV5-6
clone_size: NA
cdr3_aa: CASSFRTSGGNNEQFF
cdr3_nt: TGTGCCAGCAGCTTCCGGACTAGCGGGGGTAACAATGAGCAGTTCTTC

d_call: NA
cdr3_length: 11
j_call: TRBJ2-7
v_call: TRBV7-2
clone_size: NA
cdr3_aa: CASSLVNEQYF
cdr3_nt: TGTGCCAGCAGCTTAGTCAACGAGCAGTACTTC

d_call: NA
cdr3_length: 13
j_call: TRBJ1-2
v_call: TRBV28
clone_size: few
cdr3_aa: CASSGGLNYGYTF
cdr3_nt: TGTGCCAGCAGTGGGGGCCTTAACTATGGCTACACCTTC

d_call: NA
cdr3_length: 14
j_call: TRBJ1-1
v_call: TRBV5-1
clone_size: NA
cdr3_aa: CASSPGEVGTEAFF
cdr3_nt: TGCGCCAGCAGCCCTGGGGAGGTTGGCACTGAAGCTTTCTTT

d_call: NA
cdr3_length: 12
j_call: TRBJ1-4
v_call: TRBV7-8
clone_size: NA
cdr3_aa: CATGPEVGKLFF
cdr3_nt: TGTGCCACCGGTCCGGAGGTCGGGAAACTGTTTTTT

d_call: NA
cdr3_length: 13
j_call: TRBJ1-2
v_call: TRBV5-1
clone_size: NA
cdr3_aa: CASSSDSNYGYTF
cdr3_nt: TGCGCCAGCAGCTCGGACAGCAACTATGGCTACACCTTC

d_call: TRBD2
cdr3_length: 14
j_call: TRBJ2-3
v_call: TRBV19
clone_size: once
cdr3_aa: CASSSGRSVDTQYF
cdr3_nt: TGTGCCAGCTCTAGCGGGAGATCCGTAGATACGCAGTATTTT

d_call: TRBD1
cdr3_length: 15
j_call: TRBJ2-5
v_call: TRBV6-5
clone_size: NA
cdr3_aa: CASSPRQGNWETQYF
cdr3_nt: TGTGCCAGCAGCCCCAGACAGGGGAATTGGGAGACCCAGTACTTC

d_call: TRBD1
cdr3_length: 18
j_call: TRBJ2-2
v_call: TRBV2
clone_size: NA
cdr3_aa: CASSDRLPGTDHTGELFF
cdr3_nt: TGTGCCAGCAGTGACCGCCTACCGGGGACAGATCACACCGGGGAGCTGTTTTTT

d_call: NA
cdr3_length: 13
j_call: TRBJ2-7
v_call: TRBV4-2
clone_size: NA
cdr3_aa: CASSHGTSYEQYF
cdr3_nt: TGTGCCAGCAGCCACGGGACATCTTACGAGCAGTACTTC

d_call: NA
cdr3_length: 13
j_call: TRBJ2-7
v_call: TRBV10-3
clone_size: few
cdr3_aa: CATGSEGVGEQYF
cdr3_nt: TGTGCTACCGGGTCTGAGGGCGTGGGCGAGCAGTACTTC